Following are 32 T cell receptor beta chains from one sample sequenced in a study of cytomegalovirus exposure and HLA in healthy donors. This PCR relied on a set of 60 Vbeta primers and 13 Jbeta primers. TCRdb's table, derived via immunoSEQ multiplex PCR, lists solely in-frame clones and lacks some. This table has approximately 190,000 clones, roughly 76% appearing once. The sequenced material came from PBMCs. All receptors come from a man aged 35 to 55 in good health and CMV-seropositive.

The chain employs TRBV28 and TRBJ2-3; 11 nucleotides line up with TRBD1. The CDR3 is made up of 16 amino acids. Per the germline V gene, CDR1 is MDHEN and CDR2 is SYDVKM. V shed 4 bases and J 1 base; nucleotides not matched to a gene: 4. The CDR3 loop is CASSSGQGAGTDTQYF. CDR3 DNA sequence: TGTGCCAGCAGTTCCGGACAGGGGGCGGGCACAGATACGCAGTATTTT.

V is TRBV5-1 and J is TRBJ2-1; possibly TRBD1 for D (5 bases). Per the germline V gene, CDR1 is SGHRS and CDR2 is YFSETQ. CDR3 length equals 14 residues. V was pared by 9 bases and J by 2 bases, with 15 bases between. Here the CDR3 reads CATSLWGTYNEQFF. Here the CDR3 DNA reads TGCGCCACCTCGTTGTGGGGCACCTACAATGAGCAGTTCTTC.

As regards this clone: Other nucleotide sequences from this sample produce the same CDR3. The chain joins TRBV5-4 to TRBJ2-5; D is ambiguous. Germline V gene sequence: CDR1 SGHNT, CDR2 YYREEE (reference sequence). This CDR3 comprises 13 residues. Trimming shortened V by 0 bases and J by 2 bases, and 5 bases separated the two germline ends. CDR3 bases: TGTGCCAGCAGCTTGGCCAGGCAAGAGACCCAGTACTTC. Its protein is CASSLARQETQYF.

This chain's CDR3 is CASSPSGGWEFF. In nucleotides, the CDR3 is TGCGCCAGCAGCCCCAGTGGAGGTTGGGAGTTCTTC. The V call is TRBV5-1, the J call TRBJ2-1, with D perhaps TRBD2 (5 bases). This CDR3 is 12 amino acids long. Germline V gene data show CDR1 as SGHRS and CDR2 as YFSETQ. Trimming removed 4 bases from V and 14 bases from J, with 16 bases in between. Full variable domain (remainder filled in from reference TRBV5-1 and TRBJ2-1): KAGVTQTPRYLIKTRGQQVTLSCSPISGHRSVSWYQQTPGQGLQFLFEYFSETQRNKGNFPGRFSGRQFSNSRSEMNVSTLELGDSALYLCASSPSGGWEFFGPGTRLTVL.

This sequence joins TRBV9 and TRBJ2-2; TRBD1 aligns across 9 bases. V lost 4 bases and J lost 2; bases outside the gene matches: 6. CDR1 and CDR2 (germline): SGDLS, YYNGEE. The CDR3 is made up of 16 amino acids. CDR3 amino acids: CASSLGTGTNTGELFF. CDR3 sequence (DNA): TGTGCCAGCAGCCTGGGGACAGGGACAAACACCGGGGAGCTGTTTTTT.

The chain combines TRBV6-5 with TRBJ1-2; weak D call: TRBD1 (6 bases). V was cut by 1 base and J by 7 bases, with 19 bases left in between. The CDR3 covers 16 residues. Germline V gene data show CDR1 as MNHEY and CDR2 as SVGAGI. CDR3 loop: CASSYWQTGPGGGYTF. CDR3 coding DNA: TGTGCCAGCAGTTACTGGCAGACAGGACCTGGGGGTGGCTACACCTTC.

This chain connects TRBV28 to TRBJ2-7; D unclear. Germline V gives CDR1 MDHEN, CDR2 SYDVKM. The germline V and J ends were trimmed by 2 bases and 2 bases, with 7 bases remaining between them. This CDR3 comprises 13 residues. The CDR3 coding sequence is TGTGCCAGCAGTTTACGGCGGCCCTACGAGCAGTACTTC. It codes for CASSLRRPYEQYF.

The gene calls are TRBV7-9 and TRBJ1-4; D remains unclear. This CDR3 spans 13 amino acids. CDR1 and CDR2 from the germline V gene are SEHNR and FQNEAQ (reference sequence). The V and J ends lost 4 bases and 8 bases respectively, with 11 bases between them. CDR3 residues: CASSSGEAEKLFF. CDR3 DNA: TGTGCCAGCAGCTCCGGGGAAGCGGAAAAACTGTTTTTT. Supplemented by reference TRBV7-9 and TRBJ1-4, the full variable domain reads DTGVSQNPRHKITKRGQNVTFRCDPISEHNRLYWYRQTLGQGPEFLTYFQNEAQLEKSRLLSDRFSAERPKGSFSTLEIQRTEQGDSAMYLCASSSGEAEKLFFGSGTQLSVL.

The genes are TRBV30 and TRBJ1-3; D uncertain. The V end lost 0 bases, the J end lost 8 bases, and 11 bases lay between the germline ends. Germline lookup yields CDR1 GTSNPN and CDR2 SVGIG (reference sequence). This CDR3 is 13 amino acids long. CDR3 bases: TGTGCCTGGAGTGTACATCGAGGCCACACCATATATTTT. Its protein product is CAWSVHRGHTIYF.

The chain links TRBV7-2 to TRBJ2-5; D possibly corresponds to TRBD2 (6 bases). The germline V gene encodes CDR1 SGHTA and CDR2 FQGNSA. The CDR3 extends over 13 amino acids. Trimming shortened V by 11 bases and J by 5 bases, and 18 bases separated the two germline ends. The DNA of the CDR3 is TGTGCCGGGTCCCCACTAGGAGGGGAGACCCAGTACTTC. Translated, it gives CAGSPLGGETQYF.

The V call is TRBV5-4, the J call TRBJ2-1; 7 bases align to TRBD1. V dropped 0 bases and J dropped 7; count of bases not matched to a gene: 4. The germline gives CDR1 SGHNT, CDR2 YYREEE (reference sequence). The CDR3 contains 14 residues. CDR3 residues: CASSLGQGENEQFF. The CDR3 region has the DNA TGTGCCAGCAGCTTGGGGCAGGGGGAGAATGAGCAGTTCTTC.

CDR3 nucleotides: TGTGCCAGTAGCCTATCTAGCGGGGGGGTTCAAGAGACCCAGTACTTC. This encodes CASSLSSGGVQETQYF. The rearrangement joins TRBV19 to TRBJ2-5; 12 bases fit TRBD2. Germline loops: CDR1 LNHDA, CDR2 SQIVND (reference sequence). After removal of 6 bases from V and 2 bases from J, the junction contained 7 bases not matched to a gene. The CDR3 covers 16 residues.

This clone was observed a handful of times. The chain uses TRBV7-3 and TRBJ1-4; D remains ambiguous. From germline, CDR1 is SGHTA and CDR2 FQGTGA. The length of the CDR3 is 13 residues. Between the trimmed V and J ends, which lost 10 bases and 3 bases, there was a span of 12 bases. The CDR3: CATREAANEKLFF. CDR3 nucleotides: TGTGCCACACGGGAGGCAGCTAATGAAAAACTGTTTTTT.

J is TRBJ2-1 and V is TRBV7-9; D is possibly TRBD2 (6 bases). Trimming took off 1 base at V and 7 bases at J, with 8 bases between the two ends. The CDR3 is 13 amino acids. Germline CDR1 and CDR2: SEHNR and FQNEAQ (reference sequence). The CDR3 loop reads CASSLVGGNEQFF. The CDR3 DNA follows: TGTGCCAGCAGCTTAGTCGGAGGGAATGAGCAGTTCTTC.

The rearrangement links TRBV19 to TRBJ2-2, with 7 bases matching TRBD1. Germline V gives CDR1 LNHDA, CDR2 SQIVND (reference sequence). This CDR3 spans 14 amino acids. J was trimmed by 1 base and V by 7 bases; bases with no gene match: 3. The CDR3 DNA reads as TGTGCCAGTAACGACAGGGTGAACACCGGGGAGCTGTTTTTT. Residues: CASNDRVNTGELFF.

This clone was seen more than once but under ten times. The rearrangement joins TRBV4-3 to TRBJ2-1, with TRBD2 matching 10 bases. Trimming at V came to 3 bases and at J to 4 bases, leaving 9 bases not matched to a gene. The germline CDR1 and CDR2 sequences are LGHNA and YSLEER. CDR3 length equals 17 residues. The CDR3 region has the DNA TGCGCCAGCAGCCAGACTCTAGCGGGGGCTGATTACAATGAGCAGTTCTTC. Protein product: CASSQTLAGADYNEQFF.

This sequence joins TRBV7-3 and TRBJ2-5; TRBD2 matches 12 bases. The V and J ends lost 5 bases and 3 bases, in that order; junction bases with no gene match: 1. In germline, CDR1 is SGHTA, CDR2 FQGTGA. There are 14 residues in the CDR3. The CDR3 sequence: CASSLAGGKETQYF. CDR3 in DNA: TGTGCCAGCAGCCTAGCGGGGGGGAAAGAGACCCAGTACTTC. Drawing the rest from reference TRBV7-3 and TRBJ2-5, the complete variable domain is GAGVSQTPSNKVTEKGKYVELRCDPISGHTALYWYRQSLGQGPEFLIYFQGTGAADDSGLPNDRFFAVRPEGSVSTLKIQRTERGDSAVYLCASSLAGGKETQYFGPGTRLLVL.

This chain joins TRBV9 and TRBJ2-7; TRBD2 matches 9 bases. The germline V gene has CDR1 SGDLS and CDR2 YYNGEE. Trimming removed 0 bases from V and 3 bases from J; junction bases left unmatched: 7. This CDR3 comprises 16 residues. Here the CDR3 DNA reads TGTGCCAGCAGCGTAGATGCCGCTAGCGGGAACTACGAGCAGTACTTC. Translating it yields CASSVDAASGNYEQYF.

This clone was found a few times. The chain couples TRBV6-5 to TRBJ1-5; D not resolved. CDR1 and CDR2 (germline): MNHEY, SVGAGI. V lost 2 bases to trimming and J lost 4 bases, with 6 bases between them. The CDR3 runs 13 residues. CDR3 nucleotides: TGTGCCAGCAGTTACGAGACTAATCAGCCCCAGCATTTT. The encoded protein is CASSYETNQPQHF.

The V gene is TRBV4-3, the J gene TRBJ2-6; 11 bases line up with TRBD2. The V segment lost 1 base and the J segment 1 base; nucleotides outside the gene matches: 3. The germline gives CDR1 LGHNA, CDR2 YSLEER. CDR3 size: 18 residues. Here the CDR3 reads CASSQALAGGSGANVLTF. DNA of the CDR3: TGCGCCAGCAGCCAAGCCCTAGCGGGGGGATCTGGGGCCAACGTCCTGACTTTC.

The chain recombines TRBV7-8 with TRBJ1-1; TRBD1 aligns across 7 bases. J gave up 7 bases and V 0 bases, and 8 bases lay outside the gene matches. The germline gives CDR1 SGHVS, CDR2 FQNEAQ. This CDR3 spans 15 amino acids. The CDR3 spells CASSLAPGGVIEAFF. CDR3 nucleotide sequence: TGTGCCAGCAGCTTAGCGCCAGGGGGTGTAATTGAAGCTTTCTTT.

The V call is TRBV11-2, the J call TRBJ2-7, with a tentative D call TRBD1 (6 bases). V was trimmed by 6 bases and J by 1 base, leaving 19 bases between them. The CDR3 consists of 16 residues. Looked up from germline, CDR1 is SGHAT and CDR2 is FQNNGV. CDR3: CASRLRFEQGSYEQYF. The CDR3 DNA follows: TGTGCCAGCAGACTTAGGTTCGAACAGGGTTCCTACGAGCAGTACTTC.

This clone has just one count. The chain links TRBV11-3 to TRBJ2-2, with 12 bases that match TRBD2. Per germline, CDR1 SGHNT and CDR2 YENEEA. The CDR3 is made up of 14 amino acids. Unmatched junction bases numbered 3, after V lost 5 bases and J lost 8 bases. The CDR3 DNA follows: TGTGCCAGCAGCCCCGGACTAGCGGGGGGGGAGCTGTTTTTT. Translated, it gives CASSPGLAGGELFF.

The chain links TRBV7-2 to TRBJ2-7; 7 positions agree with TRBD1. Germline CDR1 and CDR2: SGHTA and FQGNSA. This CDR3 region has 14 residues. J was trimmed by 1 base and V by 5 bases; bases with no gene match: 5. The CDR3 sequence is CASSPPGGSYEQYF. The CDR3 DNA is TGTGCCAGCAGCCCCCCAGGGGGATCCTACGAGCAGTACTTC.

The genes are TRBV28 and TRBJ1-1, with 10 bases aligning to TRBD1. The ends lost 4 bases at V and 3 bases at J; junction bases unmatched: 5. CDR3 size: 15 residues. The germline CDR1 and CDR2 sequences are MDHEN and SYDVKM. The CDR3 coding sequence is TGTGCCAGCAGTTCCCCCGGGACAGGGGACACTGAAGCTTTCTTT. Translation: CASSSPGTGDTEAFF.

CDR3 amino acids: CASSPTPGEQFF. The CDR3 DNA reads TGTGCCAGCAGCCCTACTCCGGGTGAGCAGTTCTTC. The chain joins TRBV7-2 to TRBJ2-1; D unclear. V was pared by 5 bases and J by 9 bases, with 11 bases between. There are 12 residues in the CDR3. Germline V gene data show CDR1 as SGHTA and CDR2 as FQGNSA.

This clone was observed once. The chain couples TRBV6-5 to TRBJ2-1; TRBD2 aligns across 13 bases. Per the germline V gene, CDR1 is MNHEY and CDR2 is SVGAGI. The CDR3 totals 15 residues. V gave up 4 bases and J gave up 6 bases; unmatched junction bases: 3. The CDR3 here is CASSFTSGGGNEQFF. CDR3 sequence (DNA): TGTGCCAGCAGTTTTACTAGCGGGGGGGGCAATGAGCAGTTCTTC.

The chain links TRBV7-2 to TRBJ2-2; TRBD2 agrees at 15 bases. The CDR3 has 16 amino acids. Trimming at V came to 5 bases and at J to 7 bases, leaving 5 bases not matched to a gene. Germline values: CDR1 SGHTA, CDR2 FQGNSA. CDR3 sequence: CASSMRTSGGGGELFF. CDR3 DNA: TGTGCCAGCAGCATGAGGACTAGCGGGGGGGGCGGGGAGCTGTTTTTT.

The V call is TRBV5-1, the J call TRBJ2-1; TRBD2 aligns across 14 bases. This CDR3 contains 18 residues. Trimming removed 2 bases from V and 5 bases from J; junction bases left unmatched: 9. Germline V gene sequence: CDR1 SGHRS, CDR2 YFSETQ. CDR3 DNA sequence: TGCGCCAGCAGCTTCCCGACTAGCGGGGGGGCTACGAACAATGAGCAGTTCTTC. Encoded protein: CASSFPTSGGATNNEQFF.

This chain uses TRBV29-1 with TRBJ1-2; no clear D gene. CDR3 size: 12 residues. The germline V gene encodes CDR1 SQVTM and CDR2 ANQGSEA. Trimming stripped 3 bases from V and 3 bases from J, with 8 bases between. The CDR3 region is CSVDSEYYGYTF. DNA for the CDR3: TGCAGCGTTGACTCAGAATACTATGGCTACACCTTC.

This clone was recorded only once. V gene TRBV4-1 combines with J gene TRBJ1-2; possibly TRBD1 for D (5 bases). The CDR3 contains 17 residues. Deletions cut 1 base from V and 1 base from J, with 16 bases between. The germline V gene has CDR1 MGHRA and CDR2 YSYEKL. This chain's CDR3 is CASSQGGEGKHNYGYTF. CDR3 DNA: TGCGCCAGCAGCCAAGGGGGGGAAGGGAAACATAACTATGGCTACACCTTC.

The chain employs TRBV28 and TRBJ1-1; D might be TRBD1 (5 bases). This CDR3 is 17 amino acids long. The germline CDR1 and CDR2 sequences are MDHEN and SYDVKM. V lost 6 bases and J 10 bases, leaving 30 bases between the germline ends. The CDR3: CASSSGGGRLQVGRAFF. The CDR3 nucleotides read TGTGCCAGCAGCAGCGGGGGGGGGAGGCTCCAAGTCGGTAGAGCTTTCTTT.